This TCR beta chain was obtained from a study of siplizumab effects on memory and regulatory T cells. Trimming removed 6 bases from V and 0 bases from J, with 8 bases in between. The CDR3 is 13 amino acids. Germline-derived CDR1 and CDR2 are SNHLY and FYNNEI. General observations from the study: Suppressive function of proliferating Tregs from siplizumab cultures was not confirmed. Poor capture below about 10^-5 frequency left most alloreactive clones unmapped to unstimulated subsets.

With respect to this clone: Its antigen remains unidentified.

Each sample had roughly 10^5 TCR templates assayed. Clones were sequenced by immunoSEQ multiplex PCR, and TCRdb holds only the in-frame ones, with some missing. The table shows more than 85,000 clones, with 90% to 95% occurring only once. The sequence was collected from a human donor in good health. Sequenced sample: CD4+ T cells sorted from blood. The rearrangement links TRBV2 to TRBJ1-1, with unresolved D. CDR3 nucleotides: TGTGCCAGCAGCCTGAGAATGAACACTGAAGCTTTCTTT. As protein: CASSLRMNTEAFF. The full variable domain, with the rest looked up from reference TRBV2 and TRBJ1-1, is EPEVTQTPSHQVTQMGQEVILRCVPISNHLYFYWYRQILGQKVEFLVSFYNNEISEKSEIFDDQFSVERPDGSNFTLKIRSTKLEDSAMYFCASSLRMNTEAFFGQGTRLTVV.